This T cell receptor (beta chain) was sequenced for a study of sequential checkpoint blockade in melanoma. The table came from immunoSEQ multiplex PCR; TCRdb's copy has only in-frame clones and leaves some out. Of 40,000 or so clones in the sample, approximately 84% are singletons; the top ten hold less than 7%. Indicated treatment: randomized to nivolumab then ipilimumab (arm A) or the reverse (arm B). The sequence derives from a human donor with melanoma. Sequenced here: CD8+ T cells sorted from blood (inferred from file names), sampled from a patient given nivolumab and ipilimumab in sequence.

The CDR3 reads CASRLTGVQETQYF. In DNA, the CDR3 is TGTGCCAGCAGACTGACAGGGGTCCAAGAGACCCAGTACTTC. The chain employs TRBV6-5 and TRBJ2-5; the match to TRBD1 covers 8 bases. This CDR3 contains 14 residues. V shed 6 bases, J shed 1 base, and the junction held 4 bases outside the gene matches. Germline V gene data show CDR1 as MNHEY and CDR2 as SVGAGI.